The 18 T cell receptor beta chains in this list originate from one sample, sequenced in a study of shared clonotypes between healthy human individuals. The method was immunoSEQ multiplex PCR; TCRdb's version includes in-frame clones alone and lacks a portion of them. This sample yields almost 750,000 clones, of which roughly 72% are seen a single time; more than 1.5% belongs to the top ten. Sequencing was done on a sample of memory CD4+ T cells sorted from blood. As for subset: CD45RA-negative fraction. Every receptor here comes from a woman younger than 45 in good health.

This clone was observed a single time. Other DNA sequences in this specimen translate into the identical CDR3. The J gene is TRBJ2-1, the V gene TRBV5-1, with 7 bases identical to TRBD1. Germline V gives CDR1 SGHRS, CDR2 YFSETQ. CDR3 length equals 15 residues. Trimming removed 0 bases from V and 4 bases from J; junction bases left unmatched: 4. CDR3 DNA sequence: TGCGCCAGCAGCTTGGCCGACAGGGATTACAATGAGCAGTTCTTC. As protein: CASSLADRDYNEQFF.

CDR3 in amino acids: CASSLQWGGRRDEQYF. CDR3 DNA: TGTGCCAGCAGTCTCCAATGGGGCGGGAGAAGGGACGAGCAGTACTTC. The chain uses TRBV28 and TRBJ2-7; 7 bases are a match to TRBD2. Germline V gene data show CDR1 as MDHEN and CDR2 as SYDVKM. This CDR3 region has 16 residues. V lost 5 bases, J lost 5 bases, and 15 bases stayed unmatched.

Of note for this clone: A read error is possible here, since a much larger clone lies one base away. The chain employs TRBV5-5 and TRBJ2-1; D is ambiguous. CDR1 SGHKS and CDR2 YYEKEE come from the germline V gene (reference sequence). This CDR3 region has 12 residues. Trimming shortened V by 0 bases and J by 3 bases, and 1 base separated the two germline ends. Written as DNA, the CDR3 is TGTGCCAGCAGCTTGGACTACAATGAGCAGTTCTTC. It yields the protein CASSLDYNEQFF.

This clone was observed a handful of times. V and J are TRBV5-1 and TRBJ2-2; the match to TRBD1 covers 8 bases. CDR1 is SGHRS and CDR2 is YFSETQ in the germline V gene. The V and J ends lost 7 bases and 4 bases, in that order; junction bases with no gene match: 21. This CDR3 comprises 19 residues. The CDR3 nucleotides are TGCGCCAGCGCCCCACTCCCGGGACAGGCCCTCTTGAGCACCGGGGAGCTGTTTTTT. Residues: CASAPLPGQALLSTGELFF.

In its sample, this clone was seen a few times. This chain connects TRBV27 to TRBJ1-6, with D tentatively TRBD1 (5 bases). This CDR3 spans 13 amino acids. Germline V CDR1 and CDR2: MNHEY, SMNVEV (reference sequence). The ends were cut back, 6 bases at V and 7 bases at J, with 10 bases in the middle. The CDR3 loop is CASSSRQNSPLHF. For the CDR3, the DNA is TGTGCCAGCAGCTCCCGACAGAATTCACCCCTCCACTTT.

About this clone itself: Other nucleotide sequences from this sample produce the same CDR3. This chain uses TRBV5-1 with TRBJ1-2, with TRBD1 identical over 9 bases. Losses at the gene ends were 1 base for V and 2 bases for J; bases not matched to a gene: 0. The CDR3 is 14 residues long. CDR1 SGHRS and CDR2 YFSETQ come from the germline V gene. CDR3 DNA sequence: TGCGCCAGCAGCTTGACAGGGGGCAACTATGGCTACACCTTC. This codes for CASSLTGGNYGYTF.

The CDR3 loop reads CASWKDRGYEQYF. As DNA, the CDR3 is TGTGCCAGCTGGAAAGACAGGGGCTACGAGCAGTACTTC. The rearrangement uses TRBV28 and TRBJ2-7; TRBD1 matches at 8 bases. Germline CDR1 is MDHEN and CDR2 is SYDVKM. Losses at the gene ends were 8 bases for V and 3 bases for J; bases not matched to a gene: 6. This CDR3 has 13 amino acids.

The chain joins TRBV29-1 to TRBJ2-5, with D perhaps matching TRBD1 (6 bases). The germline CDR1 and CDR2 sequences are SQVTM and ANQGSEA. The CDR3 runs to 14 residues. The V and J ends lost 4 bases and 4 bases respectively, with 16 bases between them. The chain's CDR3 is CSVAGQGKVETQYF. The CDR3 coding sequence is TGCAGCGTTGCCGGGCAGGGGAAAGTAGAGACCCAGTACTTC.

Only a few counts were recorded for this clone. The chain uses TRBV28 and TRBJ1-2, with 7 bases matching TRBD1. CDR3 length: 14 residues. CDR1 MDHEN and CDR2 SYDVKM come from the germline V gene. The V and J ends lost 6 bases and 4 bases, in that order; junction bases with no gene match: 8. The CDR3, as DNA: TGTGCCAGCAGGGGCCACACAGGGGCCTATGGCTACACCTTC. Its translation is CASRGHTGAYGYTF.

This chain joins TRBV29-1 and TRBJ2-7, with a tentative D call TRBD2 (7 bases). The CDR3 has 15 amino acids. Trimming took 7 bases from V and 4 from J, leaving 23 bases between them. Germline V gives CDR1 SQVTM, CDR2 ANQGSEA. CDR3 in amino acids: CSATWGGRDRYEQYF. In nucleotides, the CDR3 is TGCAGCGCCACATGGGGGGGGCGAGACAGATACGAGCAGTACTTC.

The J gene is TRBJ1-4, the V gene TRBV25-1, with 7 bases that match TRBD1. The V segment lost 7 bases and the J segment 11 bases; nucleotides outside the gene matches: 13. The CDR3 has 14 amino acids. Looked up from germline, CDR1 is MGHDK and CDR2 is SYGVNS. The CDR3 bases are TGTGCCAGCACCTCCGGGACAGTGATGTGGAAACTGTTTTTT. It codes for CASTSGTVMWKLFF.

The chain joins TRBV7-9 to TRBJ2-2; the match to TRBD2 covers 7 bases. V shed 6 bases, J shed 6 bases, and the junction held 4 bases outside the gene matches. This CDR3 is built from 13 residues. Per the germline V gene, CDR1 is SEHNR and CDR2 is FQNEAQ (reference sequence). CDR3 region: CASRSAGSGELFF. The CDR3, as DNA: TGTGCCAGCAGATCAGCGGGGTCCGGGGAGCTGTTTTTT. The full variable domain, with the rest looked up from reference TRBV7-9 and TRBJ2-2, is DTGVSQNPRHKITKRGQNVTFRCDPISEHNRLYWYRQTLGQGPEFLTYFQNEAQLEKSRLLSDRFSAERPKGSFSTLEIQRTEQGDSAMYLCASRSAGSGELFFGEGSRLTVL.

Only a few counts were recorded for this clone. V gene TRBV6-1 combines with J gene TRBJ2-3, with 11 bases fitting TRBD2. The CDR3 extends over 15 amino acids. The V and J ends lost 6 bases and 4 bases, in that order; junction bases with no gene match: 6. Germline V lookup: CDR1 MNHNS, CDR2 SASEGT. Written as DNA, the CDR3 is TGTGCCAGCAGGAAGAGACTAGCGGGATCAGATACGCAGTATTTT. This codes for CASRKRLAGSDTQYF.

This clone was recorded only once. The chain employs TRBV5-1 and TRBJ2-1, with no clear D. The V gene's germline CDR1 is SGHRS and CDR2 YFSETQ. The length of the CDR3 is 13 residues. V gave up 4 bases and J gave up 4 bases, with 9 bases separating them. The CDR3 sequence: CASSQSEYNEQFF. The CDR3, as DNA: TGCGCCAGCAGCCAATCGGAATACAATGAGCAGTTCTTC.

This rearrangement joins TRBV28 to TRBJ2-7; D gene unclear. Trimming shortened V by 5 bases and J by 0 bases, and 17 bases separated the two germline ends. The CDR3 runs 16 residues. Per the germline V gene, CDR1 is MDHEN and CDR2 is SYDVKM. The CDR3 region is CASSGKRRTSSYEQYF. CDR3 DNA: TGTGCCAGCAGTGGAAAGCGACGTACGAGCTCCTACGAGCAGTACTTC.

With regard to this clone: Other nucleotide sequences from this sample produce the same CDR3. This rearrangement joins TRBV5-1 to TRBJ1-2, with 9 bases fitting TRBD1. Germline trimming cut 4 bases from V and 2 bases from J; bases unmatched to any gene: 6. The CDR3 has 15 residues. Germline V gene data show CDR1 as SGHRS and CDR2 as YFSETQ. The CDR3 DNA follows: TGCGCCAGCAGCCTCGGGACAGGGATCAACTATGGCTACACCTTC. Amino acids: CASSLGTGINYGYTF.

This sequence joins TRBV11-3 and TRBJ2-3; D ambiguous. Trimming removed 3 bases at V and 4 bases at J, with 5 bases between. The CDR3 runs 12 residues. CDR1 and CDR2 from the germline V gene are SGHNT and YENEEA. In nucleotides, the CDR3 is TGTGCCAGCAGCTTTAGGTCAGATACGCAGTATTTT. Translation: CASSFRSDTQYF. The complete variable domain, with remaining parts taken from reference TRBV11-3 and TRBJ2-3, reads EAGVVQSPRYKIIEKKQPVAFWCNPISGHNTLYWYLQNLGQGPELLIRYENEEAVDDSQLPKDRFSAERLKGVDSTLKIQPAELGDSAVYLCASSFRSDTQYFGPGTRLTVL.

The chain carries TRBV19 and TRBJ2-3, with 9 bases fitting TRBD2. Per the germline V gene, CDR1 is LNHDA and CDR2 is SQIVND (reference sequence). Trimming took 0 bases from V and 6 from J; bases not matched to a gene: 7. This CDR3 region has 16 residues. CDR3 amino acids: CASSIDLAGGADTQYF. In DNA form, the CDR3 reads TGTGCCAGTAGTATAGATCTGGCGGGAGGGGCTGATACGCAGTATTTT.